The 31 T cell receptor beta chains listed next were all sequenced from one sample in a study of blood T cell repertoires in COVID-19. Data came from immunoSEQ multiplex PCR; TCRdb stores just in-frame clones and leaves some out. There are some 160,000 clones in the sample; roughly 84% occur only once, and approximately 1.4% lies in the top ten. Input material: peripheral blood. The receptors come from a human donor in a cohort sampled during active COVID-19.

The V gene is TRBV5-6, the J gene TRBJ2-1; perhaps TRBD1 as D (6 bases). Germline V gene sequence: CDR1 SGHDT, CDR2 YYEEEE. CDR3 length: 12 residues. V lost 7 bases and J lost 4, with 9 bases in between. The CDR3 protein is CASWGQYNEQFF. The CDR3 DNA sequence: TGTGCCAGCTGGGGGCAGTACAATGAGCAGTTCTTC.

In nucleotides, the CDR3 is TGTGCCAGCAGGTTGCTAGCAGATACGCAGTATTTT. This encodes CASRLLADTQYF. The chain is built from TRBV2 and TRBJ2-3, with unresolved D. Germline assignment: CDR1 SNHLY and CDR2 FYNNEI. V dropped 6 bases and J dropped 4 bases, with 8 bases sitting between them. The CDR3 has 12 residues. Looking up the rest from reference TRBV2 and TRBJ2-3 gives the full variable domain: EPEVTQTPSHQVTQMGQEVILRCVPISNHLYFYWYRQILGQKVEFLVSFYNNEISEKSEIFDDQFSVERPDGSNFTLKIRSTKLEDSAMYFCASRLLADTQYFGPGTRLTVL.

The chain carries TRBV24-1 and TRBJ2-5; weak D call: TRBD1 (5 bases). Germline V gene lookup returns CDR1 KGHDR and CDR2 SFDVKD. The V gene lost 2 bases and the J gene lost 4 bases, with 10 bases spanning the gap. The CDR3 totals 14 residues. Written as DNA, the CDR3 is TGTGCCACCAGTGATTCCCGACAGCGAGAGACCCAGTACTTC. This encodes CATSDSRQRETQYF.

This chain uses TRBV6-6 with TRBJ1-2; 9 positions match TRBD1. The CDR3 runs to 15 residues. The germline V gene encodes CDR1 MNHNY and CDR2 SVGAGI (reference sequence). V shed 6 bases, J shed 7 bases, and the junction held 12 bases outside the gene matches. The CDR3 nucleotides are TGTGCCAGCAGGCCGCCACAGGGGGCCACGGCTGGCTACACCTTC. Encoded protein: CASRPPQGATAGYTF.

In regard to this clone: This CDR3 is also generated by other DNA sequences in the sample. The CDR3 DNA sequence: TGTGCCACCAGCAGAGACAGGGGGCCCTACGAGCAGTACTTC. This sequence encodes CATSRDRGPYEQYF. V is TRBV15 and J is TRBJ2-7, with 8 bases matching TRBD1. This CDR3 has 14 amino acids. Germline trimming cut 0 bases from V and 2 bases from J; bases unmatched to any gene: 0. Germline V gene sequence: CDR1 LNHNV, CDR2 YYDKDF (reference sequence).

The rearrangement uses TRBV5-5 and TRBJ1-2; D remains unclear. The germline V and J ends were trimmed by 4 bases and 4 bases, with 5 bases remaining between them. In germline, CDR1 is SGHKS, CDR2 YYEKEE (reference sequence). This CDR3 is 11 amino acids long. This CDR3 reads CASSGSYGYTF. CDR3 in DNA: TGTGCCAGCAGCGGGAGCTATGGCTACACCTTC.

CDR3 coding DNA: TGTGCCAGCAGTTACTTTGGGCAGGACTACGAGCAGTACTTC. This translates into CASSYFGQDYEQYF. The chain combines TRBV6-2 or TRBV6-3 with TRBJ2-7; no reliable D call. The length of the CDR3 is 14 residues. The V end was cut by 1 base, the J end by 3 bases, with 10 bases between. Per germline, CDR1 MNHEY and CDR2 SVGEGT.

This chain connects TRBV7-2 to TRBJ2-5; TRBD1 agrees at 7 bases. The CDR3 totals 14 residues. V was clipped by 5 bases and J by 5 bases; unmatched bases: 8. The germline gives CDR1 SGHTA, CDR2 FQGNSA. CDR3 amino acids: CASSANRGRETQYF. The CDR3 region has the DNA TGTGCCAGCAGCGCCAACAGGGGCCGGGAGACCCAGTACTTC.

The chain joins TRBV7-6 to TRBJ2-5; 15 nucleotides match TRBD2. Germline V gene sequence: CDR1 SGHVS, CDR2 FNYEAQ. This CDR3 is built from 16 residues. J lost 5 bases, V lost 5 bases, and 6 bases had no gene match. The CDR3 DNA sequence: TGTGCCAGCAGCCAAGGGACTAGCGGGGGGAGGGAGACCCAGTACTTC. Protein: CASSQGTSGGRETQYF.

The chain uses TRBV27 and TRBJ2-7; D gene ambiguous. The V end was cut by 4 bases, the J end by 3 bases, with 10 bases between. CDR1 and CDR2 from the germline V gene are MNHEY and SMNVEV (reference sequence). This CDR3 region has 13 residues. CDR3 nucleotides: TGTGCCAGCAGTTCGGGTCAAAACTACGAGCAGTACTTC. Its translation: CASSSGQNYEQYF.

The chain couples TRBV6-5 to TRBJ2-3; D might be TRBD1 (6 bases). The CDR3 totals 15 residues. Trimming stripped 0 bases from V and 2 bases from J, with 9 bases between. Germline V CDR1 and CDR2: MNHEY, SVGAGI. CDR3 sequence (DNA): TGTGCCAGCAGTTACTCGACAGGCAACACAGATACGCAGTATTTT. Translating gives CASSYSTGNTDTQYF.

The CDR3 region has the DNA TGTGCCAGCAGGACAGGGGGATGGTTGAATGAGCAGTTCTTC. Protein sequence: CASRTGGWLNEQFF. V is TRBV2 and J is TRBJ2-1; 9 nucleotides agree with TRBD1. J lost 7 bases, V lost 6 bases, and 7 bases had no gene match. CDR1 and CDR2 from the germline V gene are SNHLY and FYNNEI. This CDR3 is built from 14 residues.

The V gene is TRBV2, the J gene TRBJ2-2; 9 bases agree with TRBD2. CDR1 SNHLY and CDR2 FYNNEI come from the germline V gene. V dropped 4 bases and J dropped 3; count of bases not matched to a gene: 21. This CDR3 comprises 21 residues. The CDR3 DNA reads as TGTGCCAGCAGTGTCGGGTTTTGGACTAGCGACGTTCAGAGTCACACCGGGGAGCTGTTTTTT. It codes for CASSVGFWTSDVQSHTGELFF.

The rearrangement joins TRBV18 to TRBJ2-7; no definite D call. The CDR3 covers 15 residues. CDR1 KGHSH and CDR2 LQKENI come from the germline V gene. The ends were cut back, 6 bases at V and 2 bases at J, with 17 bases in the middle. CDR3 protein: CASSPADDQAYEQYF. CDR3 nucleotide sequence: TGTGCCAGCTCGCCCGCCGACGACCAGGCCTACGAGCAGTACTTC.

The chain couples TRBV5-1 to TRBJ2-5; 8 bases are a match to TRBD1. Germline CDR1 SGHRS, CDR2 YFSETQ. The CDR3 covers 16 residues. V trimming: 8 bases; J trimming: 4 bases; junction bases outside the gene matches: 16. In nucleotides, the CDR3 is TGCGCCAGTCACGAAGCAACAGGGGGAGTAGGAGAGACCCAGTACTTC. This gives the protein CASHEATGGVGETQYF. The entire variable domain, with the rest obtained from reference TRBV5-1 and TRBJ2-5, is as follows: KAGVTQTPRYLIKTRGQQVTLSCSPISGHRSVSWYQQTPGQGLQFLFEYFSETQRNKGNFPGRFSGRQFSNSRSEMNVSTLELGDSALYLCASHEATGGVGETQYFGPGTRLLVL.

The V and J genes are TRBV5-1 and TRBJ2-4, with D unclear. The V end was cut by 0 bases, the J end by 8 bases, with 12 bases between. Germline V CDR1 and CDR2: SGHRS, YFSETQ. The CDR3 runs 14 residues. CDR3: CASSLGQGYDIQYF. As DNA, the CDR3 is TGCGCCAGCAGCTTGGGACAAGGATATGACATTCAGTACTTC.

The V call is TRBV4-2, the J call TRBJ1-2; tentative D call: TRBD1 (5 bases). V was pared by 0 bases and J by 4 bases, with 15 bases between. CDR1 is LGHNA and CDR2 is YNFKEQ in the germline V gene. This CDR3 spans 16 amino acids. The CDR3: CASSQDPGTGGYGYTF. CDR3 sequence (DNA): TGTGCCAGCAGCCAAGATCCCGGGACGGGAGGCTATGGCTACACCTTC.

The chain joins TRBV29-1 to TRBJ2-5, with 10 nucleotides matching TRBD1. Per the germline V gene, CDR1 is SQVTM and CDR2 is ANQGSEA. The CDR3 extends over 14 amino acids. With 7 bases clipped from V and 7 bases from J, the junction kept 12 bases outside the gene matches. CDR3 residues: CSAMTGGVSGTQYF. The CDR3 region has the DNA TGCAGCGCCATGACAGGGGGCGTAAGCGGGACCCAGTACTTC.

V and J are TRBV7-2 and TRBJ2-1; 8 nucleotides line up with TRBD1. With V trimmed by 4 bases and J by 4 bases, 9 bases remained unmatched. This CDR3 comprises 16 residues. Germline V CDR1 and CDR2: SGHTA, FQGNSA. CDR3 in DNA: TGTGCCAGCAGCTCTATCGCCGGGACAGGTTACAATGAGCAGTTCTTC. This encodes CASSSIAGTGYNEQFF.

This clone was detected only a few times. The chain links TRBV2 to TRBJ2-5; no definite D call. The germline V and J ends were trimmed by 7 bases and 0 bases, with 9 bases remaining between them. The CDR3 contains 13 residues. CDR1 is SNHLY, CDR2 FYNNEI, per germline. In DNA, the CDR3 is TGTGCCAGCAAGTCAAGCGACCAAGAGACCCAGTACTTC. Residues: CASKSSDQETQYF. Together with reference TRBV2 and TRBJ2-5, the CDR3 gives the full variable domain: EPEVTQTPSHQVTQMGQEVILRCVPISNHLYFYWYRQILGQKVEFLVSFYNNEISEKSEIFDDQFSVERPDGSNFTLKIRSTKLEDSAMYFCASKSSDQETQYFGPGTRLLVL.

The chain combines TRBV5-4 with TRBJ2-7, with TRBD2 identical over 7 bases. This CDR3 comprises 14 residues. Germline CDR1 reads SGHNT; CDR2 reads YYREEE (reference sequence). The ends lost 3 bases at V and 2 bases at J; junction bases unmatched: 5. The CDR3 bases are TGTGCCAGCAGCTCCTGGGGGGGGGCCTACGAGCAGTACTTC. The encoded protein is CASSSWGGAYEQYF.

This clone was seen a handful of times. The chain has TRBV13 and TRBJ1-6; 8 nucleotides align to TRBD1. Looked up from germline, CDR1 is PRHDT and CDR2 is FYEKMQ (reference sequence). Trimming removed 5 bases from V and 9 bases from J; junction bases left unmatched: 12. This CDR3 is 16 amino acids long. The CDR3 is CASSARTGRSGSPLHF. The CDR3, as DNA: TGTGCCAGCAGCGCGCGGACAGGGAGGAGCGGTTCACCCCTCCACTTT.

This sequence joins TRBV27 and TRBJ2-7; TRBD2 aligns across 8 bases. In germline, CDR1 is MNHEY, CDR2 SMNVEV (reference sequence). This CDR3 is 14 amino acids long. The V and J ends lost 5 bases and 2 bases, in that order; junction bases with no gene match: 5. The CDR3 sequence: CASSLGGAAYEQYF. In DNA form, the CDR3 reads TGTGCCAGCAGTCTCGGGGGGGCTGCCTACGAGCAGTACTTC.

There are a few counts of this clone. The V call is TRBV20-1, the J call TRBJ1-5, with 7 positions matching TRBD1. V lost 6 bases and J lost 1; bases outside the gene matches: 9. CDR1 and CDR2 from the germline V gene are DFQATT and SNEGSKA (reference sequence). The CDR3 has 15 residues. The CDR3 sequence is CSASTGAGSNQPQHF. Here the CDR3 DNA reads TGCAGTGCCAGTACAGGGGCCGGGAGCAATCAGCCCCAGCATTTT.

The chain recombines TRBV19 with TRBJ2-1, with D perhaps matching TRBD1 (5 bases). V lost 6 bases and J lost 0, with 12 bases in between. This CDR3 spans 15 amino acids. The germline V gene has CDR1 LNHDA and CDR2 SQIVND (reference sequence). The CDR3 DNA reads as TGTGCCAGTAGAGCAGACAGCAGCTCCTACAATGAGCAGTTCTTC. It is translated as CASRADSSSYNEQFF.

The chain joins TRBV19 to TRBJ1-3; TRBD1 aligns across 8 bases. With 2 bases clipped from V and 4 bases from J, the junction kept 4 bases outside the gene matches. The CDR3 has 15 amino acids. Germline V lookup: CDR1 LNHDA, CDR2 SQIVND (reference sequence). The CDR3 DNA follows: TGTGCCAGTAGTATATCGACAGGGGCGGGAAACACCATATATTTT. It translates to CASSISTGAGNTIYF.

This chain joins TRBV19 and TRBJ1-6; TRBD1 might be the D (6 bases). V dropped 8 bases and J dropped 7 bases, with 15 bases sitting between them. The CDR3 spans 14 residues. Germline values: CDR1 LNHDA, CDR2 SQIVND (reference sequence). CDR3 sequence: CASGGGSLNSPLHF. The CDR3 DNA is TGTGCCAGTGGGGGGGGCAGCCTCAATTCACCCCTCCACTTT. The full variable domain, completed using reference TRBV19 and TRBJ1-6, is DGGITQSPKYLFRKEGQNVTLSCEQNLNHDAMYWYRQDPGQGLRLIYYSQIVNDFQKGDIAEGYSVSREKKESFPLTVTSAQKNPTAFYLCASGGGSLNSPLHFGNGTRLTVT.

The chain links TRBV29-1 to TRBJ1-2; tentatively, D is TRBD1 (6 bases). V was shortened by 4 bases and J by 5 bases, with 14 bases between the two germline ends. The germline V gene has CDR1 SQVTM and CDR2 ANQGSEA. CDR3 length: 13 residues. This CDR3 reads CSVVRPGEYGYTF. CDR3 bases: TGCAGCGTTGTGCGGCCAGGGGAATATGGCTACACCTTC.

The rearrangement joins TRBV27 to TRBJ1-5; 8 bases line up with TRBD1. J gave up 4 bases and V 5 bases, and 7 bases lay outside the gene matches. The CDR3 is made up of 15 amino acids. Germline assignment: CDR1 MNHEY and CDR2 SMNVEV (reference sequence). Here the CDR3 reads CASSAGTGLNQPQHF. The DNA of the CDR3 is TGTGCCAGCAGTGCCGGGACAGGTCTTAATCAGCCCCAGCATTTT.

The J gene is TRBJ1-2, the V gene TRBV29-1, with TRBD1 matching over 8 bases. J gave up 10 bases and V 4 bases, and 14 bases lay outside the gene matches. Per germline, CDR1 SQVTM and CDR2 ANQGSEA. This CDR3 region has 14 residues. The CDR3 region has the DNA TGCAGCGTTGGGCCCGGGACAGGAGTTCTAGACTACACCTTC. Translation gives CSVGPGTGVLDYTF. Filled out from reference TRBV29-1 and TRBJ1-2, the complete variable domain reads SAVISQKPSRDICQRGTSLTIQCQVDSQVTMMFWYRQQPGQSLTLIATANQGSEATYESGFVIDKFPISRPNLTFSTLTVSNMSPEDSSIYLCSVGPGTGVLDYTFGSGTRLTVV.

V is TRBV19 and J is TRBJ1-1, with 10 bases lining up with TRBD1. CDR1 and CDR2 (germline): LNHDA, SQIVND (reference sequence). J was trimmed by 0 bases and V by 10 bases; bases with no gene match: 14. The CDR3 sequence is 17 residues long. The CDR3 DNA reads as TGTGCCACCAAACACCCGGGACAGGGGTTGATGAACACTGAAGCTTTCTTT. This sequence encodes CATKHPGQGLMNTEAFF.